Shown below are 32 T cell receptor beta chains from a single sample sequenced in a study of cytomegalovirus exposure and HLA in healthy donors. It was with 60 Vbeta and 13 Jbeta primers that the PCR ran. Generated by immunoSEQ multiplex PCR, the TCRdb table keeps only in-frame clones and is missing some. This sample yields some 160,000 clones, of which roughly 87% are seen a single time; roughly 0.5% belongs to the top ten. Sequencing used PBMCs. The receptors were gathered from a woman between 45 and 65 years old in good health and CMV-seronegative.

The chain has TRBV9 and TRBJ1-4; D possibly corresponds to TRBD1 (6 bases). The germline gives CDR1 SGDLS, CDR2 YYNGEE. CDR3 length equals 16 residues. The V end was cut by 0 bases, the J end by 8 bases, with 17 bases between. Here the CDR3 DNA reads TGTGCCAGCAGCGTAGGAAGGTCTGGGGGCGAAGAAAAACTGTTTTTT. Its protein product is CASSVGRSGGEEKLFF.

The chain uses TRBV5-1 and TRBJ2-5, with 13 bases fitting TRBD2. The J call may be wrong; the DNA end is better matched by TRBJ2-7. Germline V gene sequence: CDR1 SGHRS, CDR2 YFSETQ. This CDR3 contains 18 residues. CDR3 DNA sequence: TGCGCCAGCAGCCTAACAACAAAAAGGACTAGCGGGAGCTACGAGCAGTACTTC. Protein sequence: CASSLTTKRTSGSYEQYF.

The V call is TRBV28, the J call TRBJ1-3; D is unclear. V shed 6 bases and J shed 7 bases, with 16 bases lying between them. Germline CDR1 is MDHEN and CDR2 is SYDVKM. The CDR3 contains 14 residues. CDR3 sequence: CASSSPQFLNTIYF. The DNA of the CDR3 is TGTGCCAGCAGCTCCCCCCAGTTTTTGAACACCATATATTTT. The whole variable domain, remainder taken from reference TRBV28 and TRBJ1-3, is DVKVTQSSRYLVKRTGEKVFLECVQDMDHENMFWYRQDPGLGLRLIYFSYDVKMKEKGDIPEGYSVSREKKERFSLILESASTNQTSMYLCASSSPQFLNTIYFGEGSWLTVV.

V and J are TRBV28 and TRBJ2-7, with D perhaps TRBD1 (6 bases). Trimming stripped 7 bases from V and 2 bases from J, with 15 bases between. The CDR3 consists of 14 residues. From germline, CDR1 is MDHEN and CDR2 SYDVKM. The CDR3 is CASTSGTRAYEQYF. DNA for the CDR3: TGTGCCAGCACGTCGGGGACACGGGCCTACGAGCAGTACTTC.

The J gene is TRBJ1-1, the V gene TRBV6-1, with D tentatively TRBD1 (5 bases). The V gene lost 5 bases and the J gene lost 5 bases, with 9 bases spanning the gap. The V gene's germline CDR1 is MNHNS and CDR2 SASEGT. The CDR3 sequence is 12 residues long. CDR3: CASSNRGTEAFF. The DNA for the CDR3 is TGTGCCAGCAGTAATCGGGGGACTGAAGCTTTCTTT.

J is TRBJ2-1 and V is TRBV28, with 7 nucleotides matching TRBD1. Germline V gene sequence: CDR1 MDHEN, CDR2 SYDVKM. This CDR3 region has 16 residues. The J segment lost 4 bases and the V segment lost 1 base, leaving 7 bases of the junction unmatched. The DNA of the CDR3 is TGTGCCAGCAGTTTATCTCACAGGGGCCTATACAATGAGCAGTTCTTC. Translated: CASSLSHRGLYNEQFF.

V is TRBV7-9 and J is TRBJ1-4; D remains ambiguous. Germline loops: CDR1 SEHNR, CDR2 FQNEAQ (reference sequence). CDR3 length equals 13 residues. V was clipped by 1 base and J by 8 bases, with 8 bases between them. In DNA, the CDR3 is TGTGCCAGCAGCTTAGATGGGCCGGAAAAACTGTTTTTT. Translated: CASSLDGPEKLFF.

The CDR3 coding sequence is TGTGCCATCAGCGGGACAGGGAGATGGGATTCACCCCTCCACTTT. Its translation: CAISGTGRWDSPLHF. This chain uses TRBV10-3 with TRBJ1-6; TRBD1 matches at 9 bases. The J segment lost 8 bases and the V segment lost 6 bases, leaving 8 bases of the junction unmatched. Germline V gives CDR1 ENHRY, CDR2 SYGVKD. The CDR3 covers 15 residues.

The chain couples TRBV6-5 to TRBJ1-5; no clear D. Germline CDR1 reads MNHEY; CDR2 reads SVGAGI. V was trimmed by 0 bases and J by 1 base, leaving 4 bases between them. The CDR3 extends over 14 amino acids. CDR3 in amino acids: CASSYSRSNQPQHF. For the CDR3, the DNA is TGTGCCAGCAGTTACTCGAGGAGCAATCAGCCCCAGCATTTT.

The chain carries TRBV5-6 and TRBJ2-5; D unresolved. Germline V CDR1 and CDR2: SGHDT, YYEEEE. The V and J ends lost 1 base and 4 bases respectively, with 11 bases between them. CDR3 length: 14 amino acids. The CDR3 DNA is TGTGCCAGCAGCTTGTCGTCGATCAGAGAGACCCAGTACTTC. Its translation is CASSLSSIRETQYF.

V gene TRBV19 combines with J gene TRBJ2-7; a weak D match, TRBD2 (6 bases). This CDR3 comprises 14 residues. The ends were cut back, 6 bases at V and 2 bases at J, with 14 bases in the middle. CDR1 LNHDA and CDR2 SQIVND come from the germline V gene (reference sequence). The DNA for the CDR3 is TGTGCCAGTAGCCTGGCGGGACGGACCTACGAGCAGTACTTC. Translation: CASSLAGRTYEQYF.

This rearrangement joins TRBV5-1 to TRBJ2-5, with TRBD1 matching 10 bases. The germline gives CDR1 SGHRS, CDR2 YFSETQ. This CDR3 region has 13 residues. V shed 6 bases and J 4 bases; nucleotides not matched to a gene: 3. In DNA, the CDR3 is TGCGCCAGCAAAAGGGACAGGGGAGAGACCCAGTACTTC. Its protein product is CASKRDRGETQYF. Full variable domain (rest looked up from reference TRBV5-1 and TRBJ2-5): KAGVTQTPRYLIKTRGQQVTLSCSPISGHRSVSWYQQTPGQGLQFLFEYFSETQRNKGNFPGRFSGRQFSNSRSEMNVSTLELGDSALYLCASKRDRGETQYFGPGTRLLVL.

This chain links TRBV6-5 with TRBJ1-1; tentatively, D is TRBD1 (5 bases). The CDR3 runs 16 residues. CDR1 and CDR2 (germline): MNHEY, SVGAGI. The V end lost 1 base, the J end lost 0 bases, and 12 bases lay between the germline ends. For the CDR3, the DNA is TGTGCCAGCAGTTACTTGAGGGAGGGGATGAACACTGAAGCTTTCTTT. Residues: CASSYLREGMNTEAFF.

The chain joins TRBV15 to TRBJ2-5; D gene ambiguous. Trimming removed 0 bases at V and 5 bases at J, with 13 bases between. The CDR3 runs to 15 residues. Looked up from germline, CDR1 is LNHNV and CDR2 is YYDKDF (reference sequence). The CDR3 sequence is CATSREAGAGETQYF. Here the CDR3 DNA reads TGTGCCACCAGCAGAGAGGCCGGAGCTGGGGAGACCCAGTACTTC.

A remark on this clone: The DNA is left out, because the CDR3 cannot be placed on it with certainty; the CDR3 is given as TCRdb lists it. This sequence joins TRBV2 and TRBJ2-7; the D call of TRBD2 is as the table states it, not checked on the DNA. Counting both end residues, the CDR3 totals 12 amino acids. Germline assignment: CDR1 SNHLY and CDR2 FYNNEI. CDR3 loop: CASSEEVGYGAF.

This chain joins TRBV5-6 and TRBJ1-1; no definite D call. The germline V and J ends were trimmed by 1 base and 6 bases, with 7 bases remaining between them. The length of the CDR3 is 12 residues. Germline CDR1 reads SGHDT; CDR2 reads YYEEEE. CDR3 in amino acids: CASSLNSAEAFF. The CDR3 region has the DNA TGTGCCAGCAGCTTGAATTCGGCTGAAGCTTTCTTT.

This rearrangement joins TRBV28 to TRBJ1-1; TRBD1 aligns across 10 bases. The CDR3 extends over 15 amino acids. The V and J ends lost 2 bases and 7 bases, in that order; junction bases with no gene match: 7. CDR1 is MDHEN, CDR2 SYDVKM, per germline. The CDR3 protein is CASSLPDRGGIEAFF. The CDR3 DNA reads as TGTGCCAGCAGTTTACCGGACAGGGGGGGGATTGAAGCTTTCTTT.

The chain combines TRBV5-1 with TRBJ2-2, with TRBD2 identical over 8 bases. The CDR3 totals 16 residues. Losses at the gene ends were 4 bases for V and 3 bases for J; bases not matched to a gene: 8. Germline CDR1 and CDR2: SGHRS and YFSETQ. This CDR3 is CASSGTAGGDTGELFF. CDR3 DNA: TGCGCCAGCAGCGGGACGGCGGGGGGCGACACCGGGGAGCTGTTTTTT.

V and J are TRBV6-1 and TRBJ1-2; D ambiguous. The CDR3 contains 14 residues. Germline assignment: CDR1 MNHNS and CDR2 SASEGT. Trimming shortened V by 2 bases and J by 4 bases, and 11 bases separated the two germline ends. CDR3 amino acids: CASSEKSLGYGYTF. The CDR3 DNA reads TGTGCCAGCAGTGAAAAGAGTCTCGGCTATGGCTACACCTTC.

This clone turned up a few times. The chain recombines TRBV27 with TRBJ1-5, with no clear D. Trimming left V 2 bases short and J 1 base short, with 18 bases between. The CDR3 is 18 residues long. CDR1 and CDR2 (germline): MNHEY, SMNVEV (reference sequence). The DNA for the CDR3 is TGTGCCAGCAGTTTACGAGGGAGCCTAACGGCGAGCAATCAGCCCCAGCATTTT. It yields the protein CASSLRGSLTASNQPQHF.

The rearrangement links TRBV10-2 to TRBJ2-5; 7 nucleotides agree with TRBD2. The V gene's germline CDR1 is WSHSY and CDR2 SAAADI. The CDR3 is 15 amino acids. Trimming cost V 6 bases and J 4 bases; bases outside gene matches: 11. The CDR3 coding sequence is TGCGCCAGCAGATGGGCCGGCGGGGGAGGAGAGACCCAGTACTTC. Translation gives CASRWAGGGGETQYF.

CDR3 DNA sequence: TGTGCCAGCAGCGCCACTTGGGGGGATAACTATGGCTACACCTTC. It translates to CASSATWGDNYGYTF. This sequence joins TRBV9 and TRBJ1-2, with D tentatively TRBD1 (5 bases). This CDR3 is 15 amino acids long. V was trimmed by 3 bases and J by 1 base, leaving 13 bases between them. Germline V CDR1 and CDR2: SGDLS, YYNGEE.

J is TRBJ1-1 and V is TRBV18, with 7 bases aligning to TRBD1. Trimming at V came to 5 bases and at J to 4 bases, leaving 7 bases not matched to a gene. Germline V gene data show CDR1 as KGHSH and CDR2 as LQKENI. This CDR3 is 14 amino acids long. DNA for the CDR3: TGTGCCAGCTCAGGATCAGGGGGTCGCACTGAAGCTTTCTTT. It encodes CASSGSGGRTEAFF.

In DNA form, the CDR3 reads TGTGCCACCACGAGACAGCGCGGGGGTACTGAAGCTTTCTTT. Amino acid sequence: CATTRQRGGTEAFF. The rearrangement joins TRBV28 to TRBJ1-1; weak D call: TRBD1 (5 bases). The CDR3 extends over 14 amino acids. CDR1 and CDR2 (germline): MDHEN, SYDVKM. Trimming cost V 10 bases and J 5 bases, with 20 bases left between them.

On this clone itself: The sample has other DNA sequences that encode this CDR3 too. The chain joins TRBV5-1 to TRBJ2-2, with TRBD1 as a possible D gene (6 bases). The ends were cut back, 3 bases at V and 2 bases at J, with 11 bases in the middle. The germline V gene has CDR1 SGHRS and CDR2 YFSETQ. The CDR3 consists of 15 residues. CDR3 sequence reads: CASSSGTPNTGELFF. The DNA of the CDR3 is TGCGCCAGCAGCTCCGGGACACCTAACACCGGGGAGCTGTTTTTT.

V usage is TRBV7-3 and J usage is TRBJ1-2; D call uncertain. V was pared by 2 bases and J by 3 bases, with 13 bases between. Germline V gene data show CDR1 as SGHTA and CDR2 as FQGTGA. This CDR3 comprises 15 residues. The CDR3 sequence: CASSLSSDNDYGYTF. The CDR3 DNA reads as TGTGCCAGCAGCTTATCTAGCGACAACGACTATGGCTACACCTTC.

CDR3 residues: CASRRVTAGSYEQYF. Written as DNA, the CDR3 is TGTGCCAGCAGACGAGTGACAGCCGGCTCCTACGAGCAGTACTTC. The chain uses TRBV27 and TRBJ2-7; TRBD1 is a possible D gene (5 bases). Trimming shortened V by 6 bases and J by 0 bases, and 15 bases separated the two germline ends. There are 15 residues in the CDR3. Looked up from germline, CDR1 is MNHEY and CDR2 is SMNVEV (reference sequence).

This clone was found a few times. V usage is TRBV5-1 and J usage is TRBJ1-4, with 10 positions matching TRBD1. The CDR3 has 14 residues. J was trimmed by 8 bases and V by 3 bases; bases with no gene match: 4. CDR1 is SGHRS, CDR2 YFSETQ, per germline. The CDR3 sequence: CASSSGQGFEKLFF. CDR3 nucleotide sequence: TGCGCCAGCAGCTCGGGACAGGGGTTCGAAAAACTGTTTTTT.

This clone was observed a single time. The genes are TRBV7-6 and TRBJ2-6; 13 bases are shared with TRBD2. The J segment lost 2 bases and the V segment lost 5 bases, leaving 9 bases of the junction unmatched. The CDR3 extends over 19 amino acids. CDR1 is SGHVS and CDR2 is FNYEAQ in the germline V gene. The CDR3 bases are TGTGCCAGCAGCCCACGGACTAGCGGGAGATCGACTGGGGCCAACGTCCTGACTTTC. Translating gives CASSPRTSGRSTGANVLTF. Full variable domain (outside the CDR3, taken from reference TRBV7-6 and TRBJ2-6): GAGVSQSPRYKVTKRGQDVALRCDPISGHVSLYWYRQALGQGPEFLTYFNYEAQQDKSGLPNDRFSAERPEGSISTLTIQRTEQRDSAMYRCASSPRTSGRSTGANVLTFGAGSRLTVL.

CDR3 amino acids: CASSYISRDKETQYF. The CDR3 nucleotides are TGTGCCAGCAGTTACATTTCCCGGGACAAAGAGACCCAGTACTTC. The chain links TRBV6-5 to TRBJ2-5, with a weak D call TRBD1 (6 bases). V lost 2 bases, J lost 3 bases, and 13 bases lay in between. Germline CDR1 MNHEY, CDR2 SVGAGI. There are 15 residues in the CDR3.

The chain recombines TRBV5-8 with TRBJ1-2; D is uncertain. The germline V and J ends were trimmed by 4 bases and 3 bases, with 7 bases remaining between them. The CDR3 contains 12 residues. CDR1 is SGHTS and CDR2 is YDEGEE in the germline V gene. The CDR3 spells CASSPADYGYTF. CDR3 nucleotide sequence: TGTGCCAGCAGCCCCGCGGACTATGGCTACACCTTC.

CDR3 bases: TGCGCCAGCAGCTTGGAAGGGACAGGGCCCACCTATGGCTACACCTTC. Amino acid sequence: CASSLEGTGPTYGYTF. The chain employs TRBV5-1 and TRBJ1-2; 9 bases are a match to TRBD1. The CDR3 has 16 amino acids. In germline, CDR1 is SGHRS, CDR2 YFSETQ. The V gene end was trimmed by 0 bases and the J gene end by 4 bases; junction bases not matched to a gene: 7.